This entry lists 3 T cell receptor beta chains sequenced from one sample in a study of blood T cell repertoires in COVID-19. The assay was immunoSEQ multiplex PCR, and TCRdb's table has in-frame clones only and misses some. Of around 94,000 clones detected, less than 90% appear once; the ten largest clones hold approximately 1.7%. The sequencing sample was made of peripheral blood. The receptors here all came from a man at least 80 years old with acute or convalescent COVID-19.

The V call is TRBV27, the J call TRBJ2-2; maybe TRBD2 (5 bases). CDR1 is MNHEY and CDR2 is SMNVEV in the germline V gene (reference sequence). This CDR3 spans 11 amino acids. Trimming removed 10 bases at V and 7 bases at J, with 10 bases between. In DNA, the CDR3 is TGTGCCACCCACCGGGGCGGGGAGCTGTTTTTT. Protein product: CATHRGGELFF.

V is TRBV28 and J is TRBJ2-7; perhaps TRBD1 as D (5 bases). V dropped 6 bases and J dropped 5 bases, with 8 bases sitting between them. This CDR3 region has 11 residues. The germline gives CDR1 MDHEN, CDR2 SYDVKM. The CDR3 DNA is TGTGCCAGCAGAAAACAGGACGAGCAGTACTTC. Translated, it gives CASRKQDEQYF.

This chain links TRBV2 with TRBJ1-1; D call uncertain. This CDR3 is built from 14 residues. V shed 10 bases and J shed 1 base, with 16 bases lying between them. Germline CDR1 SNHLY, CDR2 FYNNEI. The CDR3 DNA reads as TGTGCCACACGAGCCCCAGGTGCGAACACTGAAGCTTTCTTT. As protein: CATRAPGANTEAFF. The complete variable domain, with remaining parts taken from reference TRBV2 and TRBJ1-1, reads EPEVTQTPSHQVTQMGQEVILRCVPISNHLYFYWYRQILGQKVEFLVSFYNNEISEKSEIFDDQFSVERPDGSNFTLKIRSTKLEDSAMYFCATRAPGANTEAFFGQGTRLTVV.